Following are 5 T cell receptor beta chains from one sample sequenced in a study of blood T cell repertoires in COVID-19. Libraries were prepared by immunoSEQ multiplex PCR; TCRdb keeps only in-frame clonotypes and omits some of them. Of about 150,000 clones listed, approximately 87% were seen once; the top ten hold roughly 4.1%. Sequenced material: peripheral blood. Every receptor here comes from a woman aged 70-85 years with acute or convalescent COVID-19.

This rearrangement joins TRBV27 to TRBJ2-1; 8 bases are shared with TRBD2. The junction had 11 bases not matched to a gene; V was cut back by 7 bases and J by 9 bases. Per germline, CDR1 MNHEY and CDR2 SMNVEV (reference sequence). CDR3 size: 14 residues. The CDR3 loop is CASMSGRPYGEQFF. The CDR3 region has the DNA TGTGCCAGCATGAGCGGGAGACCGTACGGTGAGCAGTTCTTC.

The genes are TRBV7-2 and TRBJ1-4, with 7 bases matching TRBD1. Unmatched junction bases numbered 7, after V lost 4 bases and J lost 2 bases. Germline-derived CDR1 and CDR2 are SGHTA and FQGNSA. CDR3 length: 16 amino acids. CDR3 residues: CASSSRPGQTNEKLFF. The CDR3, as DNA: TGTGCCAGCAGCTCTAGGCCGGGACAGACTAATGAAAAACTGTTTTTT. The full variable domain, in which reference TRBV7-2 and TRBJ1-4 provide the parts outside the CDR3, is GAGVSQSPSNKVTEKGKDVELRCDPISGHTALYWYRQSLGQGLEFLIYFQGNSAPDKSGLPSDRFSAERTGGSVSTLTIQRTQQEDSAVYLCASSSRPGQTNEKLFFGSGTQLSVL.

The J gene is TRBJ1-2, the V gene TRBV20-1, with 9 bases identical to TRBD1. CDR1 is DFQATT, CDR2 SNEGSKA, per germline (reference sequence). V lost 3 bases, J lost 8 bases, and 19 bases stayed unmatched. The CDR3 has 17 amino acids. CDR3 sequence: CSASERLPGQGFLGYTF. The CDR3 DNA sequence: TGCAGTGCTAGTGAACGACTTCCGGGACAGGGTTTCCTAGGCTACACCTTC.

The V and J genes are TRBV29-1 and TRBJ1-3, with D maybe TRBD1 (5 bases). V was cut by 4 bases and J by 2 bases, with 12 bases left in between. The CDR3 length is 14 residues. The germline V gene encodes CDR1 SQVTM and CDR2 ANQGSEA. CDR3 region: CSVGQGGTGNTIYF. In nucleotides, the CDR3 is TGCAGCGTTGGCCAGGGAGGGACTGGAAACACCATATATTTT.

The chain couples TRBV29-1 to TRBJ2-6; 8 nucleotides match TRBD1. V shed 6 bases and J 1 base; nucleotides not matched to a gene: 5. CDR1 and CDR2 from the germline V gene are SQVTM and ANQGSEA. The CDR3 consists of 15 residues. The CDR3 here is CSVVGQGSGANVLTF. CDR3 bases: TGCAGCGTCGTAGGACAGGGTTCTGGGGCCAACGTCCTGACTTTC.